These 10 T cell receptor beta chains came from one sample sequenced in a study of cytomegalovirus exposure and HLA in healthy donors. This PCR relied on a set of 60 Vbeta primers and 13 Jbeta primers. Assay used: immunoSEQ multiplex PCR; TCRdb lists only in-frame clones, some missing. The top ten clones hold just under 1% of a sample with just over 150,000 clones, 60% to 80% of them seen once. Material: PBMCs. The receptors derive from a woman aged 50 to 60 in good health and CMV-seropositive.

This clone turned up a few times. This chain links TRBV7-9 with TRBJ2-1, with 7 bases aligning to TRBD1. J gave up 2 bases and V 1 base, and 2 bases lay outside the gene matches. Germline CDR1 is SEHNR and CDR2 is FQNEAQ (reference sequence). The CDR3 extends over 15 amino acids. The CDR3 is CASSLEGATYNEQFF. For the CDR3, the DNA is TGTGCCAGCAGCTTAGAGGGGGCGACCTACAATGAGCAGTTCTTC.

This clone was seen more than once but under ten times. The CDR3 DNA follows: TGTGCCACTAGCCCGTTGCTTAACACTGAAGCTTTCTTT. Residues: CATSPLLNTEAFF. The chain carries TRBV10-3 and TRBJ1-1; the D is unclear. The V end lost 10 bases, the J end lost 2 bases, and 14 bases lay between the germline ends. Looked up from germline, CDR1 is ENHRY and CDR2 is SYGVKD. This CDR3 region has 13 residues.

This clone was observed a handful of times. The gene calls are TRBV19 and TRBJ1-2; D ambiguous. Trimming took 1 base from V and 4 from J, leaving 13 bases between them. The CDR3 extends over 15 amino acids. In germline, CDR1 is LNHDA, CDR2 SQIVND (reference sequence). DNA for the CDR3: TGTGCCAGTAGTATAGGGAGGCAGGTATTCTATGGCTACACCTTC. It translates to CASSIGRQVFYGYTF.

The chain has TRBV12-2 and TRBJ2-1; TRBD2 is the table's D call, not checked against the DNA. TRBV12-2 is recorded as a pseudogene. The CDR3 totals 16 residues. The CDR3 loop is CASRFPGLAGYFEQFF. The CDR3 nucleotides read TGTGCAAGTCGCTTTCCGGGACTAGCTGGTTATTTTGAGCAGTTCTTC.

The chain combines TRBV10-1 with TRBJ2-1; 11 nucleotides agree with TRBD2. V trimming: 6 bases; J trimming: 4 bases; junction bases outside the gene matches: 11. The length of the CDR3 is 17 residues. The germline gives CDR1 WNHNN, CDR2 SYGVQD (reference sequence). Written as DNA, the CDR3 is TGCGCCAGCAGCCCTGGGGTTGCTAGCGGGGGGTACAATGAGCAGTTCTTC. Translating it yields CASSPGVASGGYNEQFF.

The chain is built from TRBV2 and TRBJ2-2; a possible D gene is TRBD2 (6 bases). Trimming took off 7 bases at V and 4 bases at J, with 13 bases between the two ends. Germline lookup yields CDR1 SNHLY and CDR2 FYNNEI. This CDR3 has 14 residues. The CDR3 region has the DNA TGTGCCAGCACCGTCCGGGGGTTCACCGGGGAGCTGTTTTTT. Its translation is CASTVRGFTGELFF.

This clone was found once. The chain recombines TRBV7-2 with TRBJ1-1; no definite D call. CDR1 and CDR2 from the germline V gene are SGHTA and FQGNSA. The CDR3 is 12 residues long. V was shortened by 5 bases and J by 8 bases, with 12 bases between the two germline ends. DNA of the CDR3: TGTGCCAGCAGCCGGGAACGCATCGAAGCTTTCTTT. This encodes CASSRERIEAFF.

V gene TRBV25-1 combines with J gene TRBJ1-2, with D unclear. This CDR3 is 14 amino acids long. Germline loops: CDR1 MGHDK, CDR2 SYGVNS. Trimming shortened V by 1 base and J by 2 bases, and 8 bases separated the two germline ends. CDR3 DNA sequence: TGTGCCAGCAGTGAATTTCGGGGAAACTATGGCTACACCTTC. It yields the protein CASSEFRGNYGYTF.

This sequence joins TRBV15 and TRBJ2-3, with D perhaps TRBD2 (6 bases). The CDR3 spans 15 residues. Germline CDR1 and CDR2: LNHNV and YYDKDF (reference sequence). The V gene lost 8 bases and the J gene lost 2 bases, with 17 bases spanning the gap. The CDR3 sequence is CATFPGLPSTDTQYF. DNA of the CDR3: TGTGCCACCTTCCCGGGACTTCCTTCCACAGATACGCAGTATTTT.

In this sample, this clone turned up once. This chain joins TRBV2 and TRBJ1-4; weak D call: TRBD1 (5 bases). The CDR3 has 15 residues. Germline loops: CDR1 SNHLY, CDR2 FYNNEI. The germline V and J ends were trimmed by 4 bases and 0 bases, with 9 bases remaining between them. CDR3 coding DNA: TGTGCCAGCAGTGGACAGAAAACAACTAATGAAAAACTGTTTTTT. This gives the protein CASSGQKTTNEKLFF.